The 20 T cell receptor beta chains in this list originate from one sample, sequenced in a study of cytomegalovirus exposure and HLA in healthy donors. The PCR had 60 Vbeta and 13 Jbeta primers. The repertoire was sequenced with immunoSEQ multiplex PCR; TCRdb's copy has only in-frame clones and lacks some. The sample contains roughly 96,000 clones, under 85% of which appear only once. Sequenced input: PBMCs. The source is a female donor in good health and CMV-seropositive.

The V and J genes are TRBV30 and TRBJ2-2, with D tentatively TRBD1 (6 bases). Germline-derived CDR1 and CDR2 are GTSNPN and SVGIG (reference sequence). The CDR3 loop spans 15 amino acids. V lost 0 bases and J lost 7, with 15 bases in between. The chain's CDR3 is CAWSVRPQGGGELFF. The DNA of the CDR3 is TGTGCCTGGAGTGTACGGCCACAGGGCGGCGGGGAGCTGTTTTTT.

V gene TRBV28 combines with J gene TRBJ1-2; perhaps TRBD1 as D (5 bases). Per germline, CDR1 MDHEN and CDR2 SYDVKM. Trimming shortened V by 3 bases and J by 8 bases, and 10 bases separated the two germline ends. The CDR3 totals 12 residues. The DNA of the CDR3 is TGTGCCAGCAGTTTCCAGGGATGGGGCTACACCTTC. Protein product: CASSFQGWGYTF.

The rearrangement joins TRBV6-5 to TRBJ1-1; D remains ambiguous. V was cut by 6 bases and J by 0 bases, with 8 bases left in between. The V gene's germline CDR1 is MNHEY and CDR2 SVGAGI. The CDR3 is 13 amino acids. The DNA for the CDR3 is TGTGCCAGCAGCCTCCGGGTGAACACTGAAGCTTTCTTT. It specifies CASSLRVNTEAFF.

The rearrangement joins TRBV30 to TRBJ1-4, with D possibly matching TRBD1 (5 bases). Germline loops: CDR1 GTSNPN, CDR2 SVGIG (reference sequence). The germline V and J ends were trimmed by 3 bases and 8 bases, with 16 bases remaining between them. This CDR3 spans 14 amino acids. CDR3 residues: CAWRKGRAAEKLFF. The CDR3 DNA reads TGTGCCTGGAGGAAGGGGAGGGCGGCCGAAAAACTGTTTTTT.

V usage is TRBV10-2 and J usage is TRBJ1-2; 9 nucleotides agree with TRBD1. CDR1 WSHSY and CDR2 SAAADI come from the germline V gene. This CDR3 is built from 14 residues. V lost 6 bases to trimming and J lost 0 bases; unmatched junction nucleotides: 2. The CDR3 is CASRTGGTNYGYTF. DNA for the CDR3: TGCGCCAGCAGGACAGGGGGAACTAACTATGGCTACACCTTC.

As DNA, the CDR3 is TGTGCCAGCATCATACTGACAGGGGGGACAGATACGCAGTATTTT. It translates to CASIILTGGTDTQYF. This sequence joins TRBV2 and TRBJ2-3; 9 bases are shared with TRBD1. Germline lookup yields CDR1 SNHLY and CDR2 FYNNEI. Losses at the gene ends were 7 bases for V and 3 bases for J; bases not matched to a gene: 8. The CDR3 contains 15 residues.

The chain has TRBV15 and TRBJ1-4, with D possibly TRBD1 on 6 matching bases. This CDR3 region has 14 residues. The ends were cut back, 11 bases at V and 5 bases at J, with 18 bases in the middle. Germline V gene sequence: CDR1 LNHNV, CDR2 YYDKDF (reference sequence). CDR3 residues: CASAIDRMNEKLFF. The CDR3 region has the DNA TGTGCCTCGGCGATCGACAGGATGAATGAAAAACTGTTTTTT.

In nucleotides, the CDR3 is TGCGCCAGCAGCTTGGGCGGGCTCCCGCTACCAGATACGCAGTATTTT. Translating it yields CASSLGGLPLPDTQYF. V gene TRBV5-1 combines with J gene TRBJ2-3, with D possibly TRBD2 on 5 matching bases. Germline V gene data show CDR1 as SGHRS and CDR2 as YFSETQ. The CDR3 sequence is 16 residues long. Trimming shortened V by 0 bases and J by 4 bases, and 15 bases separated the two germline ends.

The gene calls are TRBV28 and TRBJ1-1; D not certain. V shed 1 base and J shed 11 bases, with 11 bases lying between them. Germline-derived CDR1 and CDR2 are MDHEN and SYDVKM. The CDR3 runs to 12 residues. For the CDR3, the DNA is TGTGCCAGCAGTTTATACAGAGCTTCGGCTTTCTTT. Protein: CASSLYRASAFF.

The V and J genes are TRBV5-1 and TRBJ1-2; D is unclear. Germline values: CDR1 SGHRS, CDR2 YFSETQ. The CDR3 extends over 15 amino acids. Trimming stripped 1 base from V and 4 bases from J, with 14 bases between. This CDR3 reads CASSLPPPSGYGYTF. The DNA for the CDR3 is TGCGCCAGCAGCTTGCCCCCCCCCAGTGGCTATGGCTACACCTTC.

Note on this clone: At one of its ends the junction is not consistent with the germline gene, which may arise from a read error. V gene TRBV7-9 combines with J gene TRBJ1-2; 7 bases are shared with TRBD1. Germline V gene data show CDR1 as SEHNR and CDR2 as FQNEAQ (reference sequence). The CDR3 extends over 14 amino acids. DNA for the CDR3: TGTGCCAGCAGCCTCATGACAGGGAGGAATGGTTACACCTTC. Amino acids: CASSLMTGRNGYTF. Full variable domain (remainder filled in from reference TRBV7-9 and TRBJ1-2): DTGVSQNPRHKITKRGQNVTFRCDPISEHNRLYWYRQTLGQGPEFLTYFQNEAQLEKSRLLSDRFSAERPKGSFSTLEIQRTEQGDSAMYLCASSLMTGRNGYTFGSGTRLTVV.

This chain joins TRBV28 and TRBJ2-7; 7 bases map to TRBD1. Trimming took 3 bases from V and 0 from J; bases not matched to a gene: 5. The CDR3 has 15 residues. Per germline, CDR1 MDHEN and CDR2 SYDVKM. CDR3 loop: CASSLTGTASYEQYF. CDR3 DNA sequence: TGTGCCAGCAGTTTGACGGGGACAGCCTCCTACGAGCAGTACTTC.

The chain employs TRBV6-4 and TRBJ2-3; a possible D gene is TRBD1 (6 bases). The CDR3 runs 13 residues. Germline V gene data show CDR1 as MRHNA and CDR2 as SNTAGT. V was cut by 4 bases and J by 6 bases, with 11 bases left in between. CDR3 in amino acids: CASSVGQGDTQYF. The DNA for the CDR3 is TGTGCCAGCAGTGTTGGGCAGGGGGATACGCAGTATTTT.

The chain links TRBV7-6 to TRBJ1-1, with D possibly matching TRBD1 (5 bases). V lost 0 bases, J lost 1 base, and 12 bases lay in between. The CDR3 is 16 residues long. CDR1 is SGHVS and CDR2 is FNYEAQ in the germline V gene. Here the CDR3 DNA reads TGTGCCAGCAGCTTAGCGCGAGACAGTGGGAACACTGAAGCTTTCTTT. Residues: CASSLARDSGNTEAFF.

In its sample, this clone was seen once. The chain employs TRBV6-5 and TRBJ2-3; 9 nucleotides align to TRBD2. Germline values: CDR1 MNHEY, CDR2 SVGAGI. Trimming removed 5 bases from V and 2 bases from J; junction bases left unmatched: 2. The CDR3 extends over 14 amino acids. In DNA form, the CDR3 reads TGTGCCAGCAGTCTAGCGGGGACCACAGATACGCAGTATTTT. Amino acid sequence: CASSLAGTTDTQYF.

The CDR3 here is CASSPLDRLTYGYTF. The CDR3 DNA is TGTGCCAGCTCACCCTTAGACAGGCTAACCTATGGCTACACCTTC. The genes are TRBV18 and TRBJ1-2; possible D gene TRBD1, 6 bases. Germline V gene lookup returns CDR1 KGHSH and CDR2 LQKENI. The length of the CDR3 is 15 residues. V was pared by 3 bases and J by 4 bases, with 15 bases between.

The V call is TRBV18, the J call TRBJ1-5; D gene unclear. The germline gives CDR1 KGHSH, CDR2 LQKENI. V dropped 6 bases and J dropped 1 base, with 7 bases sitting between them. The CDR3 sequence is 13 residues long. CDR3 loop: CASSLSSNQPQHF. As DNA, the CDR3 is TGTGCCAGCTCCCTTTCCAGCAATCAGCCCCAGCATTTT. The whole variable domain, filled in from reference TRBV18 and TRBJ1-5, reads NAGVMQNPRHLVRRRGQEARLRCSPMKGHSHVYWYRQLPEEGLKFMVYLQKENIIDESGMPKERFSAEFPKEGPSILRIQQVVRGDSAAYFCASSLSSNQPQHFGDGTRLSIL.

This clone appeared once. This sample includes further DNA sequences coding for the same CDR3. The chain couples TRBV5-4 to TRBJ2-3; TRBD2 aligns across 14 bases. This CDR3 has 18 residues. V shed 4 bases, J shed 1 base, and the junction held 8 bases outside the gene matches. Germline CDR1 SGHNT, CDR2 YYREEE (reference sequence). CDR3 loop: CASSQRLAGGPGTDTQYF. In DNA, the CDR3 is TGTGCCAGCAGCCAACGACTAGCGGGGGGGCCTGGCACAGATACGCAGTATTTT.

J is TRBJ2-7 and V is TRBV4-3; weak D call: TRBD2 (6 bases). V lost 0 bases and J lost 0, with 9 bases in between. The CDR3 runs 15 residues. CDR1 LGHNA and CDR2 YSLEER come from the germline V gene. CDR3 nucleotide sequence: TGCGCCAGCAGCCAAGATACCGGGGGCTCCTACGAGCAGTACTTC. It is translated as CASSQDTGGSYEQYF.

This clone is a singleton in its sample. The rearrangement joins TRBV6-6 to TRBJ1-4; 9 bases agree with TRBD1. Germline CDR1 and CDR2: MNHNY and SVGAGI (reference sequence). The CDR3 loop spans 13 amino acids. V shed 7 bases and J 6 bases; nucleotides not matched to a gene: 3. The CDR3 DNA reads as TGTGCCAGCACCAGACAGGGGGATGAAAAACTGTTTTTT. It specifies CASTRQGDEKLFF.